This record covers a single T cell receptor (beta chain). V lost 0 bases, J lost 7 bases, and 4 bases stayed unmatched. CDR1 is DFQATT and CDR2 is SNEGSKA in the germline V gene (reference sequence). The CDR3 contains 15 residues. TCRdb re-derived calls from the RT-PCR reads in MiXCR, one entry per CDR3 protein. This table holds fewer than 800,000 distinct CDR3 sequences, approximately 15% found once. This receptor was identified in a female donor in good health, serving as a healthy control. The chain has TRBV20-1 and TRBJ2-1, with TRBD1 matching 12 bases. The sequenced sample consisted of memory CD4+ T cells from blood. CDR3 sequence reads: CSARDGTGGGNEQFF. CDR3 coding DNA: TGCAGTGCTAGAGATGGGACAGGGGGCGGGAATGAGCAGTTCTTC.